This T cell receptor beta chain was captured by sequencing in a study of technical replicates of blood from several donors. Sequenced by immunoSEQ multiplex PCR; TCRdb stores in-frame clones only, minus some. Among around 80,000 clones listed, about 89% were seen once. The germline V gene has CDR1 SGHNT and CDR2 YENEEA. V was clipped by 5 bases and J by 0 bases; unmatched bases: 12. This CDR3 has 17 residues. Sequenced input: T cells isolated from PBMCs. The V and J genes are TRBV11-3 and TRBJ1-1; TRBD1 agrees at 7 bases. This clonotype originated in a human donor in good health. This CDR3 is CASSPTSTGTVNTEAFF. CDR3 DNA sequence: TGTGCCAGCAGCCCGACGTCAACCGGGACAGTGAACACTGAAGCTTTCTTT.